Presented here are 28 T cell receptor beta chains from one specimen sequenced in a study of cytomegalovirus exposure and HLA in healthy donors. Assay: immunoSEQ multiplex PCR; the TCRdb copy retains only in-frame clones and omits some. Here the sample spans about 140,000 clones, approximately 86% being singletons. The source material was PBMCs. Receptors were obtained from a woman between 18 and 29 years old in good health and CMV-seropositive.

This clone has just one count. This chain connects TRBV15 to TRBJ1-5, with D possibly TRBD1 on 6 matching bases. The CDR3 has 15 residues. Trimming removed 3 bases from V and 0 bases from J, with 9 bases in between. Germline V gives CDR1 LNHNV, CDR2 YYDKDF (reference sequence). CDR3 coding DNA: TGTGCCACCAGCAGGACAGGAAATAGCAATCAGCCCCAGCATTTT. Translating gives CATSRTGNSNQPQHF.

The genes are TRBV2 and TRBJ2-3; 13 bases agree with TRBD2. This CDR3 has 15 residues. Trimming removed 3 bases from V and 11 bases from J; junction bases left unmatched: 8. Germline assignment: CDR1 SNHLY and CDR2 FYNNEI. The CDR3 protein is CASSEGGLAGSKQYF. For the CDR3, the DNA is TGTGCCAGCAGTGAGGGGGGACTAGCGGGGTCTAAGCAGTATTTT.

The chain has TRBV10-3 and TRBJ1-2, with D possibly TRBD1 on 5 matching bases. The CDR3 totals 12 residues. Trimming cost V 3 bases and J 10 bases, with 12 bases left between them. The germline V gene encodes CDR1 ENHRY and CDR2 SYGVKD. The DNA for the CDR3 is TGTGCCATCAGTGATGGGCAGGGCCTCTACACCTTC. This codes for CAISDGQGLYTF.

This chain uses TRBV5-4 with TRBJ1-2, with 9 bases lining up with TRBD1. The junction had 11 bases not matched to a gene; V was cut back by 0 bases and J by 14 bases. CDR1 and CDR2 (germline): SGHNT, YYREEE (reference sequence). This CDR3 is 14 amino acids long. The CDR3 is CASSLGTGEGSITF. Here the CDR3 DNA reads TGTGCCAGCAGCTTGGGGACAGGGGAGGGTAGTATTACCTTC.

The V and J genes are TRBV2 and TRBJ1-5, with 9 positions matching TRBD1. V dropped 4 bases and J dropped 2; count of bases not matched to a gene: 3. The CDR3 spans 15 residues. Germline lookup yields CDR1 SNHLY and CDR2 FYNNEI. This CDR3 is CASSAGQGRNQPQHF. For the CDR3, the DNA is TGTGCCAGCAGTGCGGGACAGGGCCGCAATCAGCCCCAGCATTTT.

The rearrangement links TRBV9 to TRBJ2-3; D is possibly TRBD2 (5 bases). Germline assignment: CDR1 SGDLS and CDR2 YYNGEE. V dropped 0 bases and J dropped 4 bases, with 9 bases sitting between them. CDR3 size: 14 residues. The CDR3 loop reads CASSVVGASDTQYF. The CDR3 nucleotides read TGTGCCAGCAGCGTAGTGGGAGCGTCAGATACGCAGTATTTT.

This clone was picked up one time. V and J are TRBV5-4 and TRBJ2-3; the match to TRBD1 covers 7 bases. The ends lost 4 bases at V and 2 bases at J; junction bases unmatched: 4. CDR1 and CDR2 from the germline V gene are SGHNT and YYREEE (reference sequence). The CDR3 is made up of 14 amino acids. CDR3 in DNA: TGTGCCAGCAGCAACAGGGGATCCACAGATACGCAGTATTTT. Translating gives CASSNRGSTDTQYF.

V and J are TRBV9 and TRBJ1-2; D possibly corresponds to TRBD1 (5 bases). Trimming took off 4 bases at V and 0 bases at J, with 13 bases between the two ends. CDR3 length: 15 amino acids. In germline, CDR1 is SGDLS, CDR2 YYNGEE. For the CDR3, the DNA is TGTGCCAGCAGCCCTACGACAGCTACTAACTATGGCTACACCTTC. Its translation is CASSPTTATNYGYTF. Complete variable domain (other parts from reference TRBV9 and TRBJ1-2): DSGVTQTPKHLITATGQRVTLRCSPRSGDLSVYWYQQSLDQGLQFLIQYYNGEERAKGNILERFSAQQFPDLHSELNLSSLELGDSALYFCASSPTTATNYGYTFGSGTRLTVV.

The chain joins TRBV5-1 to TRBJ1-2; D gene uncertain. The V end lost 0 bases, the J end lost 8 bases, and 11 bases lay between the germline ends. This CDR3 is built from 13 residues. Germline V gene sequence: CDR1 SGHRS, CDR2 YFSETQ. CDR3 residues: CASSLEGGWGYTF. The CDR3 nucleotides are TGCGCCAGCAGCTTGGAAGGAGGCTGGGGCTACACCTTC.

The J gene is TRBJ2-4, the V gene TRBV19, with 11 bases that match TRBD2. Germline assignment: CDR1 LNHDA and CDR2 SQIVND (reference sequence). The V and J ends lost 0 bases and 6 bases, in that order; junction bases with no gene match: 1. The CDR3 length is 15 residues. The CDR3 bases are TGTGCCAGTAGTATAGATAGCGGGAGGGTAAACATTCAGTACTTC. Translating gives CASSIDSGRVNIQYF.

There are a few counts of this clone. This chain joins TRBV7-9 and TRBJ1-2; the D is unclear. Germline CDR1 reads SEHNR; CDR2 reads FQNEAQ (reference sequence). CDR3 length equals 13 residues. Trimming took 1 base from V and 2 from J, leaving 5 bases between them. As DNA, the CDR3 is TGTGCCAGCAGCTTAGTACAGAACTATGGCTACACCTTC. Translated, it gives CASSLVQNYGYTF. Looking up the rest from reference TRBV7-9 and TRBJ1-2 gives the full variable domain: DTGVSQNPRHKITKRGQNVTFRCDPISEHNRLYWYRQTLGQGPEFLTYFQNEAQLEKSRLLSDRFSAERPKGSFSTLEIQRTEQGDSAMYLCASSLVQNYGYTFGSGTRLTVV.

The chain has TRBV4-1 and TRBJ2-2, with 8 bases aligning to TRBD2. From germline, CDR1 is MGHRA and CDR2 YSYEKL. V lost 11 bases to trimming and J lost 7 bases; unmatched junction nucleotides: 6. The CDR3 contains 12 residues. CDR3 nucleotide sequence: TGCGCCCGAGCGGGGGTAAGCGGGGAGCTGTTTTTT. Encoded protein: CARAGVSGELFF.

The J gene is TRBJ1-1, the V gene TRBV18, with D possibly TRBD1 on 5 matching bases. V was clipped by 4 bases and J by 0 bases, with 6 bases between them. The CDR3 has 13 residues. Germline-derived CDR1 and CDR2 are KGHSH and LQKENI. The CDR3 DNA is TGTGCCAGCTCACAGGGGATGAACACTGAAGCTTTCTTT. This encodes CASSQGMNTEAFF.

This chain joins TRBV6-5 and TRBJ1-2, with 7 bases matching TRBD1. Germline V gives CDR1 MNHEY, CDR2 SVGAGI. After removal of 6 bases from V and 6 bases from J, the junction contained 7 bases not matched to a gene. The CDR3 is 13 residues long. The CDR3, as DNA: TGTGCCAGCAGCCGAACCAGGGGGAATGGCTACACCTTC. Translated, it gives CASSRTRGNGYTF.

The J gene is TRBJ1-4, the V gene TRBV18, with 9 bases identical to TRBD1. The V and J ends lost 0 bases and 7 bases, in that order; junction bases with no gene match: 3. The CDR3 has 15 amino acids. Germline CDR1 KGHSH, CDR2 LQKENI. DNA for the CDR3: TGTGCCAGCTCACCACCGGGACAGGGACGTGAAAAACTGTTTTTT. Translating it yields CASSPPGQGREKLFF.

V gene TRBV11-2 combines with J gene TRBJ2-3, with 8 bases that match TRBD1. Germline CDR1 and CDR2: SGHAT and FQNNGV. The V segment lost 4 bases and the J segment 4 bases; nucleotides outside the gene matches: 7. The CDR3 length is 15 residues. The CDR3 is CASSSFTGGPDTQYF. CDR3 in DNA: TGTGCCAGCAGCTCCTTTACAGGGGGACCAGATACGCAGTATTTT.

This rearrangement joins TRBV7-8 to TRBJ2-1; 7 bases fit TRBD2. V shed 3 bases, J shed 8 bases, and the junction held 7 bases outside the gene matches. CDR1 and CDR2 (germline): SGHVS, FQNEAQ. The CDR3 runs 14 residues. The CDR3 coding sequence is TGTGCCAGCAGCTTGGGCGGGGGTTTTCATGAGCAGTTCTTC. This gives the protein CASSLGGGFHEQFF.

This chain uses TRBV5-1 with TRBJ1-5; TRBD1 matches at 11 bases. CDR1 is SGHRS and CDR2 is YFSETQ in the germline V gene. The CDR3 runs to 16 residues. Unmatched junction bases numbered 8, after V lost 4 bases and J lost 5 bases. CDR3 coding DNA: TGCGCCAGCAGCCCGGGACAGGGGGGAAAAGATCAGCCCCAGCATTTT. Encoded protein: CASSPGQGGKDQPQHF.

The rearrangement joins TRBV5-6 to TRBJ2-7; D is ambiguous. CDR1 and CDR2 from the germline V gene are SGHDT and YYEEEE. Deletions cut 0 bases from V and 3 bases from J, with 10 bases between. This CDR3 is built from 14 residues. The CDR3 nucleotides are TGTGCCAGCAGCTTGGGTGCAGGTAACTACGAGCAGTACTTC. This codes for CASSLGAGNYEQYF.

The chain uses TRBV28 and TRBJ2-3; D not certain. CDR3 length: 17 residues. The germline gives CDR1 MDHEN, CDR2 SYDVKM. V dropped 2 bases and J dropped 5 bases, with 20 bases sitting between them. The CDR3 loop reads CASSLLIGPVGQDTQYF. The CDR3 nucleotides are TGTGCCAGCAGTTTACTAATTGGTCCCGTGGGCCAAGATACGCAGTATTTT.

This clone occurred a few times. V gene TRBV18 combines with J gene TRBJ1-1, with D uncertain. The CDR3 length is 13 residues. Trimming shortened V by 2 bases and J by 2 bases, and 6 bases separated the two germline ends. Germline CDR1 KGHSH, CDR2 LQKENI. This chain's CDR3 is CASSPTPNTEAFF. DNA of the CDR3: TGTGCCAGCTCACCAACACCCAACACTGAAGCTTTCTTT. The full variable domain, rest sourced from reference TRBV18 and TRBJ1-1, is NAGVMQNPRHLVRRRGQEARLRCSPMKGHSHVYWYRQLPEEGLKFMVYLQKENIIDESGMPKERFSAEFPKEGPSILRIQQVVRGDSAAYFCASSPTPNTEAFFGQGTRLTVV.

This rearrangement joins TRBV28 to TRBJ2-7; 7 bases fit TRBD1. This CDR3 is 17 amino acids long. V dropped 3 bases and J dropped 2; count of bases not matched to a gene: 13. Per the germline V gene, CDR1 is MDHEN and CDR2 is SYDVKM. This CDR3 reads CASSFAWATGWPYEQYF. The CDR3 DNA is TGTGCCAGCAGTTTCGCTTGGGCGACAGGGTGGCCCTACGAGCAGTACTTC. Together with reference TRBV28 and TRBJ2-7, the CDR3 gives the full variable domain: DVKVTQSSRYLVKRTGEKVFLECVQDMDHENMFWYRQDPGLGLRLIYFSYDVKMKEKGDIPEGYSVSREKKERFSLILESASTNQTSMYLCASSFAWATGWPYEQYFGPGTRLTVT.

This chain uses TRBV2 with TRBJ1-5, with 9 bases matching TRBD1. The V segment lost 6 bases and the J segment 6 bases; nucleotides outside the gene matches: 6. This CDR3 spans 14 amino acids. Germline V gives CDR1 SNHLY, CDR2 FYNNEI. The CDR3: CASRGRDRVQPQHF. The CDR3 DNA reads as TGTGCCAGCAGGGGCCGGGACAGGGTTCAGCCCCAGCATTTT. The variable domain in full, with the rest retrieved from reference TRBV2 and TRBJ1-5, is EPEVTQTPSHQVTQMGQEVILRCVPISNHLYFYWYRQILGQKVEFLVSFYNNEISEKSEIFDDQFSVERPDGSNFTLKIRSTKLEDSAMYFCASRGRDRVQPQHFGDGTRLSIL.

In its sample, this clone was seen once. The J gene is TRBJ2-1, the V gene TRBV5-1; D is undetermined. Germline V lookup: CDR1 SGHRS, CDR2 YFSETQ. The ends were cut back, 4 bases at V and 3 bases at J, with 14 bases in the middle. CDR3 size: 15 residues. CDR3 loop: CASSDTAPYYNEQFF. DNA of the CDR3: TGCGCCAGCAGCGATACTGCCCCCTACTACAATGAGCAGTTCTTC.

V gene TRBV5-1 combines with J gene TRBJ2-5; a weak D match, TRBD2 (6 bases). The length of the CDR3 is 15 residues. V dropped 0 bases and J dropped 1 base, with 10 bases sitting between them. Germline V gives CDR1 SGHRS, CDR2 YFSETQ. This CDR3 reads CASSLDGSGQETQYF. The CDR3 DNA is TGCGCCAGCAGCTTGGACGGGAGCGGCCAAGAGACCCAGTACTTC.

This clone was seen just once. The chain combines TRBV9 with TRBJ2-7; maybe TRBD1 (5 bases). The V and J ends lost 0 bases and 5 bases respectively, with 6 bases between them. The CDR3 covers 12 residues. The germline CDR1 and CDR2 sequences are SGDLS and YYNGEE. CDR3 amino acids: CASSVAGNEQYF. The CDR3 DNA is TGTGCCAGCAGCGTAGCAGGGAACGAGCAGTACTTC.

The chain employs TRBV25-1 and TRBJ2-3; TRBD2 aligns across 12 bases. Germline loops: CDR1 MGHDK, CDR2 SYGVNS. This CDR3 is built from 15 residues. The trim removed 8 bases at V and 5 bases at J, leaving 8 bases unmatched. The CDR3 protein is CASSLAGGGRDTQYF. In nucleotides, the CDR3 is TGTGCCAGCTCGCTAGCGGGAGGGGGGAGAGATACGCAGTATTTT.

In this sample, this clone turned up once. The rearrangement links TRBV19 to TRBJ1-6; D not resolved. Per the germline V gene, CDR1 is LNHDA and CDR2 is SQIVND (reference sequence). This CDR3 contains 15 residues. The V and J ends lost 3 bases and 5 bases respectively, with 11 bases between them. Here the CDR3 DNA reads TGTGCCAGTAGTATGGGTGCGGGGAATAATTCACCCCTCCACTTT. Translating it yields CASSMGAGNNSPLHF.